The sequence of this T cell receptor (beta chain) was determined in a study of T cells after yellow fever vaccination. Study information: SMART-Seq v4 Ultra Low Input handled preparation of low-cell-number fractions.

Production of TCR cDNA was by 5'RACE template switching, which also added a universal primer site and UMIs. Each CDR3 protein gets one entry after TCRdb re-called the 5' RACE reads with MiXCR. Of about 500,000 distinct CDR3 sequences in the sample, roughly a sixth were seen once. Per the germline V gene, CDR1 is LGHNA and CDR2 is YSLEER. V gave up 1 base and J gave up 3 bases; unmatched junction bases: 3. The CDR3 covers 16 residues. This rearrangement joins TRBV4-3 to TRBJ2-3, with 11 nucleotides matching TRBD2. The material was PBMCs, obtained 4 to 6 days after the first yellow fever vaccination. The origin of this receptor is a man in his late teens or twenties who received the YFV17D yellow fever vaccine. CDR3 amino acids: CASSQGTSGLTDTQYF. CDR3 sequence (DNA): TGCGCCAGCAGCCAAGGGACTAGCGGGTTAACAGATACGCAGTATTTT.